The clone carrying this T cell receptor (beta chain) was recorded once. This entry is derived from a study of control samples from healthy donors and cancer patients. TCRdb keeps only in-frame clones here, not all; method: immunoSEQ multiplex PCR. The profile covers over 150,000 clones, with over 90% appearing a single time and over 1% taken by the ten largest. The V end was cut by 8 bases, the J end by 5 bases, with 15 bases between. Looked up from germline, CDR1 is LNHDA and CDR2 is SQIVND (reference sequence). CDR3 length equals 13 residues. The V call is TRBV19, the J call TRBJ1-2, with D maybe TRBD1 (6 bases). Sequencing input: blood. This clonotype was obtained from a woman between 25 and 40 years old in good health. The CDR3 DNA is TGTGCCAGTCAACCCGGGACAACGTATGGCTACACCTTC. The encoded protein is CASQPGTTYGYTF. Full variable domain (remainder filled in from reference TRBV19 and TRBJ1-2): DGGITQSPKYLFRKEGQNVTLSCEQNLNHDAMYWYRQDPGQGLRLIYYSQIVNDFQKGDIAEGYSVSREKKESFPLTVTSAQKNPTAFYLCASQPGTTYGYTFGSGTRLTVV.